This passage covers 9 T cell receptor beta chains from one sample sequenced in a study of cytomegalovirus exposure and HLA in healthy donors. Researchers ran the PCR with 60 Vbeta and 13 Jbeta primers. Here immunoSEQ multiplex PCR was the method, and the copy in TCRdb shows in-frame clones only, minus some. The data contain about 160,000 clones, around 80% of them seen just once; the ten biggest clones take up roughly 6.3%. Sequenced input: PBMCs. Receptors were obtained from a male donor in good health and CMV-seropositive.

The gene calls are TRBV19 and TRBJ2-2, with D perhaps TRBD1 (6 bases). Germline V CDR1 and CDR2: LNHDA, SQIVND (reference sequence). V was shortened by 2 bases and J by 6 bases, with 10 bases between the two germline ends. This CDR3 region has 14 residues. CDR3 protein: CASSITQGPGELFF. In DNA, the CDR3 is TGTGCCAGTAGTATAACACAGGGCCCCGGGGAGCTGTTTTTT.

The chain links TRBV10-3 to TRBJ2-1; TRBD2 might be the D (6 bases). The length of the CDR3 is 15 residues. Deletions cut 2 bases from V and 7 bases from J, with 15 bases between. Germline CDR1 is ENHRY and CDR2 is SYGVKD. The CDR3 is CAISEEGTDINEQFF. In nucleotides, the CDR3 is TGTGCCATCAGTGAGGAGGGGACTGATATAAATGAGCAGTTCTTC.

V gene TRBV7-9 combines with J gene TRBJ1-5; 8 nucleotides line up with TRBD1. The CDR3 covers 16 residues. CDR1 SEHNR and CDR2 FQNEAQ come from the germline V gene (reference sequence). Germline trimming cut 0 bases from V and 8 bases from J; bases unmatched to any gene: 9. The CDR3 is CASSLAVQGGREPQHF. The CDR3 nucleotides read TGTGCCAGCAGCTTAGCAGTACAGGGGGGAAGAGAGCCCCAGCATTTT.

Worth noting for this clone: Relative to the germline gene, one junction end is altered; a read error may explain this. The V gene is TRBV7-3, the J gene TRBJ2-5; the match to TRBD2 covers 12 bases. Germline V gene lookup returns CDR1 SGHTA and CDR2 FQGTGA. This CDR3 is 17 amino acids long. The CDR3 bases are TGTTCCAGCAGCCCCTACGCTAGCGGGAGGGTAGTCGAGACCCAGTACTTC. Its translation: CSSSPYASGRVVETQYF.

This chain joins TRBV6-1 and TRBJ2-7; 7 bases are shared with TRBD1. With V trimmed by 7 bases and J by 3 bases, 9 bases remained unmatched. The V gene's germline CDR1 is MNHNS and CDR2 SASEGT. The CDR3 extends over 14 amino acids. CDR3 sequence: CASIPGTASYEQYF. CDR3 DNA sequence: TGTGCCAGCATTCCCGGGACAGCAAGCTACGAGCAGTACTTC.

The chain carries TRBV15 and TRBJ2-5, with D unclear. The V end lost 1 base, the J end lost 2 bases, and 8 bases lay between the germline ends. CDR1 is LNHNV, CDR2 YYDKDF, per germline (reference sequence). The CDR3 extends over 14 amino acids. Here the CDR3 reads CATSRASEQETQYF. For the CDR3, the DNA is TGTGCCACCAGCAGAGCCAGCGAGCAAGAGACCCAGTACTTC.

CDR3 sequence: CAISPTSGDEQYF. For the CDR3, the DNA is TGTGCCATCAGCCCCACTAGCGGGGACGAGCAGTACTTC. This sequence joins TRBV10-3 and TRBJ2-7; 10 bases agree with TRBD2. The trim removed 6 bases at V and 5 bases at J, leaving 4 bases unmatched. The CDR3 loop spans 13 amino acids. Germline lookup yields CDR1 ENHRY and CDR2 SYGVKD.

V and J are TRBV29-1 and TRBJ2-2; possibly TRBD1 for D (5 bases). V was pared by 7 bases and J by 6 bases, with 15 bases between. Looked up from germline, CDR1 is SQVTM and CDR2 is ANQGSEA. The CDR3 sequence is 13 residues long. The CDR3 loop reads CSAATDKAGELFF. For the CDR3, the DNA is TGCAGCGCCGCGACAGATAAGGCCGGGGAGCTGTTTTTT.

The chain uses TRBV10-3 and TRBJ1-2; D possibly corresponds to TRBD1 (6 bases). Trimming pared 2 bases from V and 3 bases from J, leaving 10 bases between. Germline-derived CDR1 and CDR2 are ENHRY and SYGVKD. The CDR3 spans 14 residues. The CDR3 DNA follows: TGTGCCATCAGTGAGAAGGCAGGGGACTATGGCTACACCTTC. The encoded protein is CAISEKAGDYGYTF.